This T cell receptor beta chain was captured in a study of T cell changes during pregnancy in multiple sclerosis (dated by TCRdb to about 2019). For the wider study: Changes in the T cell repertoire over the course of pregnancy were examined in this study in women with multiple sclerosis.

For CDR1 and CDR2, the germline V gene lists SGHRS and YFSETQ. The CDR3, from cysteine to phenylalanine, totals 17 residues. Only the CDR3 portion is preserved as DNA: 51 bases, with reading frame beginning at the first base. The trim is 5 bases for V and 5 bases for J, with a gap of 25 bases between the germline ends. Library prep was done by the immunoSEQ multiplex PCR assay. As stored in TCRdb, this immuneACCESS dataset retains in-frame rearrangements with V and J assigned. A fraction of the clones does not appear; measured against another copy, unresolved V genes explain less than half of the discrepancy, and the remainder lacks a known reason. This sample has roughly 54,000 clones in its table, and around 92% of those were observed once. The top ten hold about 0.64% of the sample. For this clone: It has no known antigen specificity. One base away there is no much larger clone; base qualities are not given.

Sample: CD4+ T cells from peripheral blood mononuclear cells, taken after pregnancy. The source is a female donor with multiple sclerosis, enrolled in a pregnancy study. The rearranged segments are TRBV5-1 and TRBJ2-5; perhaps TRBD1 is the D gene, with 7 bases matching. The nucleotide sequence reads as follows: TGCGCCAGCAGGCTCGGGAGAGCCTCTACCAGGGGGGAGACCCAGTACTTC. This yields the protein CASRLGRASTRGETQYF.